These 2 T cell receptor beta chains were all obtained from the same sample, sequenced in a study of CD4+ T cells in melanoma. The table came from immunoSEQ multiplex PCR; TCRdb's copy has only in-frame clones and leaves some out. Of about 11,000 clones in the sample, roughly 70% were seen once. The material sequenced was cells from a culture (not recorded whether cultured in vitro). All receptors derive from a human donor with melanoma.

The rearrangement uses TRBV27 and TRBJ2-7, with 8 bases fitting TRBD1. The CDR3 has 15 amino acids. Germline V CDR1 and CDR2: MNHEY, SMNVEV (reference sequence). V dropped 4 bases and J dropped 4; count of bases not matched to a gene: 9. The CDR3 sequence is CASSSWTGRGYEQYF. DNA of the CDR3: TGTGCCAGCAGTTCTTGGACAGGGCGCGGTTACGAGCAGTACTTC.

The chain employs TRBV28 and TRBJ2-1; maybe TRBD1 (5 bases). Germline-derived CDR1 and CDR2 are MDHEN and SYDVKM. The CDR3 totals 15 residues. Trimming removed 3 bases at V and 12 bases at J, with 21 bases between. CDR3 sequence (DNA): TGTGCCAGCAGTTTGCCCCCATCCAGACGACAGCGGCAGTTCTTC. Translation: CASSLPPSRRQRQFF. The whole variable domain, remainder taken from reference TRBV28 and TRBJ2-1, is DVKVTQSSRYLVKRTGEKVFLECVQDMDHENMFWYRQDPGLGLRLIYFSYDVKMKEKGDIPEGYSVSREKKERFSLILESASTNQTSMYLCASSLPPSRRQRQFFGPGTRLTVL.